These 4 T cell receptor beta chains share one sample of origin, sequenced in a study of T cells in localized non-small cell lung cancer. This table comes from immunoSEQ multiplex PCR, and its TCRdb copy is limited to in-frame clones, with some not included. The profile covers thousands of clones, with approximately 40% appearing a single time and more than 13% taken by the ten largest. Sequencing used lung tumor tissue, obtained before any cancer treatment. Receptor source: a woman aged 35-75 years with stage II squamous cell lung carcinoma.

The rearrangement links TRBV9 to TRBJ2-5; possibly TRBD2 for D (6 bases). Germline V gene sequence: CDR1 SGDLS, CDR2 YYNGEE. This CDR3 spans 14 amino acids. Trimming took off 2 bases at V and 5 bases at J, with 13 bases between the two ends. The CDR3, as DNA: TGTGCCAGCAGCGTCGGGACTTCATGGGAGACCCAGTACTTC. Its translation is CASSVGTSWETQYF.

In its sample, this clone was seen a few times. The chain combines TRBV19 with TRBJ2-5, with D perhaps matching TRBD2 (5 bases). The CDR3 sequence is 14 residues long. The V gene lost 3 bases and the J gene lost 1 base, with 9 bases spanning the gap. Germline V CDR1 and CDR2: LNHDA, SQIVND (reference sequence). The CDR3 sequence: CASSITGVQETQYF. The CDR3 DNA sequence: TGTGCCAGTAGTATCACCGGGGTCCAAGAGACCCAGTACTTC.

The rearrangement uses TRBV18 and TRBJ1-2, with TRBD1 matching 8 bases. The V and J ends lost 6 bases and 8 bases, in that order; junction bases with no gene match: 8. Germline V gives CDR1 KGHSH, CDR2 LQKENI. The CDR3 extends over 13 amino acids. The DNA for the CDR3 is TGTGCCAGCTCTGGGACAGGCGCGCGAGGCTACACCTTC. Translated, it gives CASSGTGARGYTF.

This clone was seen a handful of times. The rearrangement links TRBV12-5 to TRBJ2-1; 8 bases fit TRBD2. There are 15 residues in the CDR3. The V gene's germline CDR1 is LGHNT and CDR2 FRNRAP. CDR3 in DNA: TGTGCCAGCAAGACCGTAGCGGGACTTTACAATGAGCAGTTCTTC. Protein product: CASKTVAGLYNEQFF.